This entry lists 29 T cell receptor beta chains sequenced from one sample in a study of CD8+ T cells in alopecia areata. Reverse transcribed after extraction, RNA yielded cDNA as the sequencing template. Assay used: immunoSEQ multiplex PCR; TCRdb lists only in-frame clones, some missing. This table has about 140,000 clones, approximately 49% appearing once. The sample consisted of CD4+ T cells sorted from blood, taken at week 0. These receptors all stem from a human donor with alopecia areata.

The chain joins TRBV15 to TRBJ2-7; 8 nucleotides match TRBD1. The CDR3 is made up of 15 amino acids. The germline CDR1 and CDR2 sequences are LNHNV and YYDKDF (reference sequence). With V trimmed by 0 bases and J by 2 bases, 3 bases remained unmatched. The DNA of the CDR3 is TGTGCCACCAGCAGAGAAACAGGGGGGCCCTACGAGCAGTACTTC. It is translated as CATSRETGGPYEQYF.

The chain is built from TRBV18 and TRBJ1-1; 11 bases agree with TRBD1. Germline loops: CDR1 KGHSH, CDR2 LQKENI. The CDR3 covers 13 residues. Trimming at V came to 5 bases and at J to 10 bases, leaving 6 bases not matched to a gene. The CDR3 sequence: CASSVGQGAGAFF. In DNA, the CDR3 is TGTGCCAGCTCAGTAGGACAGGGGGCGGGAGCTTTCTTT.

V is TRBV5-1 and J is TRBJ2-2; the D is unclear. Trimming took 4 bases from V and 0 from J, leaving 13 bases between them. There are 16 residues in the CDR3. Germline values: CDR1 SGHRS, CDR2 YFSETQ. This chain's CDR3 is CASSPLGAPNTGELFF. The CDR3 DNA follows: TGCGCCAGCAGCCCGCTAGGCGCCCCGAACACCGGGGAGCTGTTTTTT.

The V and J genes are TRBV7-3 and TRBJ2-5; maybe TRBD2 (5 bases). V shed 1 base and J shed 1 base, with 7 bases lying between them. The CDR3 is 14 residues long. The germline V gene has CDR1 SGHTA and CDR2 FQGTGA. CDR3 amino acids: CASSLIGGQETQYF. The CDR3, as DNA: TGTGCCAGCAGCTTAATAGGAGGCCAAGAGACCCAGTACTTC. The full variable domain, rest sourced from reference TRBV7-3 and TRBJ2-5, is GAGVSQTPSNKVTEKGKYVELRCDPISGHTALYWYRQSLGQGPEFLIYFQGTGAADDSGLPNDRFFAVRPEGSVSTLKIQRTERGDSAVYLCASSLIGGQETQYFGPGTRLLVL.

This clone has more than one count but fewer than ten. The chain uses TRBV29-1 and TRBJ2-1, with TRBD2 matching over 10 bases. CDR1 is SQVTM, CDR2 ANQGSEA, per germline. Germline trimming cut 8 bases from V and 4 bases from J; bases unmatched to any gene: 8. The CDR3 totals 14 residues. The CDR3 sequence is CSLMASGSYNEQFF. The CDR3 region has the DNA TGCAGCCTGATGGCTAGCGGGAGTTACAATGAGCAGTTCTTC.

This clone was seen only once. The chain recombines TRBV29-1 with TRBJ2-3; no clear D gene. Germline CDR1 SQVTM, CDR2 ANQGSEA. The V end was cut by 4 bases, the J end by 1 base, with 9 bases between. This CDR3 is built from 13 residues. This CDR3 reads CSVALGGTDTQYF. Here the CDR3 DNA reads TGCAGCGTTGCGCTAGGAGGCACAGATACGCAGTATTTT.

This clone showed up just a few times. The V gene is TRBV2, the J gene TRBJ2-3; 9 nucleotides match TRBD1. V lost 8 bases and J lost 5; bases outside the gene matches: 5. Germline CDR1 SNHLY, CDR2 FYNNEI. The CDR3 has 13 amino acids. CDR3 amino acids: CASQQGAKDTQYF. The DNA of the CDR3 is TGTGCCAGCCAACAGGGGGCTAAAGATACGCAGTATTTT.

This clone has just a few counts. The chain recombines TRBV5-1 with TRBJ2-1, with D hard to call. The V end lost 4 bases, the J end lost 4 bases, and 15 bases lay between the germline ends. The CDR3 is 15 amino acids. Germline CDR1 SGHRS, CDR2 YFSETQ. CDR3: CASSPAPPFYNEQFF. CDR3 nucleotide sequence: TGCGCCAGCAGCCCAGCCCCCCCTTTTTACAATGAGCAGTTCTTC.

The chain couples TRBV29-1 to TRBJ2-5; the D gene is possibly TRBD2 (6 bases). Germline V gene lookup returns CDR1 SQVTM and CDR2 ANQGSEA. The CDR3 covers 11 residues. Trimming shortened V by 7 bases and J by 5 bases, and 11 bases separated the two germline ends. In DNA, the CDR3 is TGCAGCGGGGGACTGGGCGAGACCCAGTACTTC. This codes for CSGGLGETQYF.

This rearrangement joins TRBV4-3 to TRBJ2-4; no firm D call. Trimming pared 0 bases from V and 6 bases from J, leaving 9 bases between. Germline CDR1 is LGHNA and CDR2 is YSLEER. The CDR3 covers 14 residues. The CDR3 DNA sequence: TGCGCCAGCAGCCAAGATGTCCCCCCAAACATTCAGTACTTC. Its translation: CASSQDVPPNIQYF.

The chain couples TRBV29-1 to TRBJ2-7, with D perhaps TRBD1 or TRBD2 (6 bases each). This CDR3 comprises 13 residues. The germline gives CDR1 SQVTM, CDR2 ANQGSEA. V was cut by 7 bases and J by 6 bases, with 19 bases left in between. The CDR3 nucleotides are TGCAGCGCCTCGGGGGCAGTTACGAGCGAGCAGTACTTC. This encodes CSASGAVTSEQYF.

The chain combines TRBV7-6 with TRBJ2-3; D is possibly TRBD2 (5 bases). This CDR3 is 14 amino acids long. V was clipped by 3 bases and J by 6 bases, with 13 bases between them. In germline, CDR1 is SGHVS, CDR2 FNYEAQ. The CDR3 here is CASSLFSVRDTQYF. The CDR3, as DNA: TGTGCCAGCAGCTTGTTTAGCGTTCGCGATACGCAGTATTTT.

This chain uses TRBV19 with TRBJ2-5, with D tentatively TRBD2 (6 bases). V lost 4 bases to trimming and J lost 4 bases, with 19 bases between them. The CDR3 loop spans 16 amino acids. The germline V gene has CDR1 LNHDA and CDR2 SQIVND (reference sequence). CDR3 amino acids: CASSTGTGEAIETQYF. Written as DNA, the CDR3 is TGTGCCAGTAGTACCGGGACTGGGGAGGCCATAGAGACCCAGTACTTC.

The V call is TRBV29-1, the J call TRBJ1-2; D not resolved. The CDR3 sequence is 14 residues long. Germline V gene data show CDR1 as SQVTM and CDR2 as ANQGSEA. V lost 0 bases to trimming and J lost 2 bases, with 10 bases between them. CDR3 in DNA: TGCAGCGTTGAAGAGGGCCCGGGGAACTATGGCTACACCTTC. This codes for CSVEEGPGNYGYTF.

The V gene is TRBV11-1, the J gene TRBJ2-7; D gene ambiguous. The CDR3 consists of 13 residues. CDR1 SGHAT and CDR2 FQDESV come from the germline V gene (reference sequence). V was shortened by 3 bases and J by 2 bases, with 8 bases between the two germline ends. The CDR3 region has the DNA TGTGCCAGCAGCTTCAGCCAGGCCTACGAGCAGTACTTC. Encoded protein: CASSFSQAYEQYF.

The table lists this clone with a few counts. The J gene is TRBJ2-1, the V gene TRBV29-1, with 7 bases lining up with TRBD2. Germline V CDR1 and CDR2: SQVTM, ANQGSEA. V shed 4 bases and J 2 bases; nucleotides not matched to a gene: 5. The CDR3 has 14 amino acids. The CDR3: CSVAVAGAYNEQFF. DNA of the CDR3: TGCAGCGTTGCGGTAGCGGGCGCCTACAATGAGCAGTTCTTC.

To note about this clone: The same CDR3 is also encoded by other DNA sequences in this sample. The chain combines TRBV5-1 with TRBJ1-1; D remains unclear. V lost 0 bases, J lost 2 bases, and 5 bases lay in between. The V gene's germline CDR1 is SGHRS and CDR2 YFSETQ. The CDR3 is 13 residues long. CDR3 sequence (DNA): TGCGCCAGCAGCTTGGGTGGAAACACTGAAGCTTTCTTT. Encoded protein: CASSLGGNTEAFF. The full variable domain, with the rest looked up from reference TRBV5-1 and TRBJ1-1, is KAGVTQTPRYLIKTRGQQVTLSCSPISGHRSVSWYQQTPGQGLQFLFEYFSETQRNKGNFPGRFSGRQFSNSRSEMNVSTLELGDSALYLCASSLGGNTEAFFGQGTRLTVV.

The chain recombines TRBV5-4 with TRBJ1-2; TRBD1 matches at 7 bases. The trim removed 4 bases at V and 6 bases at J, leaving 6 bases unmatched. The germline V gene encodes CDR1 SGHNT and CDR2 YYREEE (reference sequence). The CDR3 loop spans 13 amino acids. CDR3 sequence reads: CASSEQGKDGYTF. The CDR3 region has the DNA TGTGCCAGCAGCGAACAGGGGAAGGATGGCTACACCTTC.

V usage is TRBV29-1 and J usage is TRBJ1-1, with D possibly being TRBD1 (6 bases). Trimming took 6 bases from V and 7 from J, leaving 15 bases between them. The germline V gene encodes CDR1 SQVTM and CDR2 ANQGSEA. This CDR3 has 12 residues. CDR3 nucleotide sequence: TGCAGCGTCCAGGGGCGCGGGGGTGAAGCTTTCTTT. Translating it yields CSVQGRGGEAFF.

The chain links TRBV29-1 to TRBJ1-5; no firm D call. Germline V lookup: CDR1 SQVTM, CDR2 ANQGSEA. V was pared by 4 bases and J by 5 bases, with 15 bases between. The CDR3 is 14 amino acids. The CDR3: CSVADRRSDQPQHF. The CDR3 region has the DNA TGCAGCGTTGCCGATCGTCGAAGCGATCAGCCCCAGCATTTT.

The V call is TRBV30, the J call TRBJ2-4; 10 bases align to TRBD2. The CDR3 loop spans 13 amino acids. Per the germline V gene, CDR1 is GTSNPN and CDR2 is SVGIG (reference sequence). V trimming: 3 bases; J trimming: 6 bases; junction bases outside the gene matches: 2. As DNA, the CDR3 is TGTGCCTGGAGCCGGACTAGCGGAAACATTCAGTACTTC. Amino acids: CAWSRTSGNIQYF.

The chain joins TRBV29-1 to TRBJ2-3; TRBD2 agrees at 8 bases. Germline V gives CDR1 SQVTM, CDR2 ANQGSEA. The CDR3 loop spans 16 amino acids. V trimming: 7 bases; J trimming: 2 bases; junction bases outside the gene matches: 14. CDR3 residues: CSATLFGGGYTDTQYF. The CDR3 bases are TGCAGCGCTACACTGTTCGGCGGGGGGTACACAGATACGCAGTATTTT.

The chain links TRBV20-1 to TRBJ2-1; unclear D gene. Trimming cost V 3 bases and J 16 bases, with 10 bases left between them. CDR3 length: 9 residues. Germline lookup yields CDR1 DFQATT and CDR2 SNEGSKA (reference sequence). The CDR3 coding sequence is TGCAGTGCTAGGGCGCTTGGTTTCTTC. It specifies CSARALGFF.

V and J are TRBV2 and TRBJ1-4; the D gene is possibly TRBD1 (6 bases). CDR1 and CDR2 (germline): SNHLY, FYNNEI. Trimming took 4 bases from V and 8 from J, leaving 14 bases between them. CDR3 size: 14 residues. CDR3 bases: TGTGCCAGCAGTGGGGCCAGCAGGGGCGAAAAACTGTTTTTT. As protein: CASSGASRGEKLFF.

The J gene is TRBJ2-1, the V gene TRBV10-3, with D hard to call. The ends were cut back, 3 bases at V and 2 bases at J, with 5 bases in the middle. CDR1 is ENHRY and CDR2 is SYGVKD in the germline V gene. This CDR3 contains 13 residues. The CDR3 loop reads CAISESTYNEQFF. The CDR3 nucleotides are TGTGCCATCAGTGAATCCACCTACAATGAGCAGTTCTTC.

This CDR3 is CASSPVPGSLGETQYF. CDR3 sequence (DNA): TGCGCCAGCAGCCCCGTCCCTGGGAGTTTGGGAGAGACCCAGTACTTC. The genes are TRBV5-1 and TRBJ2-5; D possibly corresponds to TRBD2 (5 bases). CDR1 SGHRS and CDR2 YFSETQ come from the germline V gene. Trimming left V 4 bases short and J 4 bases short, with 20 bases between. The CDR3 runs to 16 residues.

J is TRBJ2-5 and V is TRBV7-2; D remains unclear. Trimming cost V 5 bases and J 5 bases, with 15 bases left between them. This CDR3 is 14 amino acids long. Germline V gives CDR1 SGHTA, CDR2 FQGNSA. The CDR3 coding sequence is TGTGCCAGCAGCGCCCAGGCGAAAATGGAGACCCAGTACTTC. It is translated as CASSAQAKMETQYF.

The chain has TRBV29-1 and TRBJ1-1; D gene uncertain. Germline CDR1 is SQVTM and CDR2 is ANQGSEA. This CDR3 is built from 13 residues. CDR3 coding DNA: TGCACCTATGCGAGGGCGGGGAACACTGAAGCTTTCTTT. The encoded protein is CTYARAGNTEAFF.

This clone has only a few counts. This chain links TRBV2 with TRBJ1-5; 10 nucleotides match TRBD1. CDR1 is SNHLY, CDR2 FYNNEI, per germline. The J segment lost 0 bases and the V segment lost 8 bases, leaving 1 base of the junction unmatched. The CDR3 is made up of 14 amino acids. The chain's CDR3 is CASRTGGSNQPQHF. The CDR3 DNA sequence: TGTGCCAGCCGGACAGGGGGTAGCAATCAGCCCCAGCATTTT.